The present TCR beta chain was sequenced within a study of blood T cell repertoires in COVID-19. In the original processing: Estimated nucleated cell counts came from reference gene primer amplification. TCRdb keeps only in-frame clones here, not all; method: immunoSEQ multiplex PCR. D and trimming come from the DNA, and the V and J calls and clone size come from that table. Here the sample spans about 150,000 clones, approximately 90% being singletons. Trimming removed 6 bases from V and 3 bases from J, with 14 bases in between. CDR3 length: 15 amino acids. The V gene's germline CDR1 is LNHDA and CDR2 SQIVND (reference sequence).

The rearrangement links TRBV19 to TRBJ2-2; D is perhaps TRBD2 (5 bases). The material sequenced was peripheral blood. The clonotype originates from a woman aged 55-69 years with active or convalescent COVID-19. The DNA of the CDR3 is TGTGCCAGTAGCCTCGAGCTAGCCGACACCGGGGAGCTGTTTTTT. Protein sequence: CASSLELADTGELFF.